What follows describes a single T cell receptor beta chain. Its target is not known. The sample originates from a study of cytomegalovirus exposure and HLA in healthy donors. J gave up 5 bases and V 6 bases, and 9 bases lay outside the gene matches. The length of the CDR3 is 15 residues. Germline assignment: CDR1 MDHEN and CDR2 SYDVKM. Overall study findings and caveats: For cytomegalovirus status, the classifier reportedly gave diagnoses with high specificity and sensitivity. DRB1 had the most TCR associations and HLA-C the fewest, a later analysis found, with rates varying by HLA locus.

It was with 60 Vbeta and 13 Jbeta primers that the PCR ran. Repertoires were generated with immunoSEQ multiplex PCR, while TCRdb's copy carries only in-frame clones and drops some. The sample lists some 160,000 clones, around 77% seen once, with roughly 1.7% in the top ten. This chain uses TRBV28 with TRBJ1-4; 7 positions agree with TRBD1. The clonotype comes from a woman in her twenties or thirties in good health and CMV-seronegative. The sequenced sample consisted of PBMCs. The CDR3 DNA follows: TGTGCCAGCAGCACCGAAGAGGACAGGAATGAAAAACTGTTTTTT. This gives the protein CASSTEEDRNEKLFF.